The entry that follows covers one TCR beta chain sequence. This specimen belongs to a study of blood T cell repertoires in COVID-19. Only in-frame clones appear in the TCRdb table, and some are missing; sequencing was by immunoSEQ multiplex PCR. The data contain approximately 140,000 clones, around 88% of them seen just once; the ten biggest clones take up more than 1.5%. The CDR3 spans 15 residues. V was clipped by 7 bases and J by 2 bases, with 18 bases between them. Germline V gene lookup returns CDR1 MNHNY and CDR2 SVGAGI (reference sequence). This receptor was obtained from a woman aged 60-75 years with acute or convalescent COVID-19. Sequencing used peripheral blood. The rearrangement joins TRBV6-6 to TRBJ2-7; D uncertain. The CDR3 DNA follows: TGTGCCAGCACTCCAACGGGTTCCGTTACCTACGAGCAGTACTTC. Protein sequence: CASTPTGSVTYEQYF.